A single sample is the source of the 24 T cell receptor beta chains below, sequenced in a study of early T cells in non-severe SARS-CoV-2 infection (dated by TCRdb to the early 2020s). The library was generated by 5' RACE. The data were produced on a NextSeq 500. TCRdb took the public reads, trimmed them with fastp at Q25, ran MiXCR for clone calling and kept in-frame beta chains. CDR3 protein duplicates are merged, each entry listing the most common genes and DNA. This sample holds 35,000 to 50,000 distinct CDR3 sequences; 7.1% were observed only once. The biggest ten clones account for 4.7% of the sample. Sequencing used whole blood. The receptors here all came from an adult who was a healthcare worker with PCR-confirmed SARS-CoV-2 infection or an uninfected control (not recorded which).

The table lists this clonotype with a few counts. J is TRBJ2-5 and V is TRBV9, with TRBD2 as a possible D gene (6 bases). With 4 bases removed from V and 2 bases from J, the gap between germline ends came to 15 bases. Germline values: CDR1 SGDLS, CDR2 YYNGEE. This CDR3 contains 15 residues. Here the CDR3 DNA reads TGTGCCAGCAGCCCTAAAGGAGGGAGGCAAGAGACCCAGTACTTC. Its protein product is CASSPKGGRQETQYF.

The chain uses TRBV12-3 or TRBV12-4 and TRBJ1-2; weak D call: TRBD1 (6 bases). The CDR3 runs to 18 residues. V was clipped by 5 bases and J by 4 bases, with 26 bases between them. The chain's CDR3 is CASSHPPRTGPLIYGYTF. The CDR3 region has the DNA TGTGCCAGCAGTCATCCCCCCCGTACAGGGCCGCTTATCTATGGCTACACCTTC.

This clonotype was seen at least ten times. The rearrangement uses TRBV4-2 and TRBJ2-3; 9 nucleotides match TRBD2. With V trimmed by 3 bases and J by 0 bases, 1 base remained unmatched. The CDR3 extends over 15 amino acids. From germline, CDR1 is LGHNA and CDR2 YNFKEQ. DNA for the CDR3: TGTGCCAGCAGCCAGACTAGCGGTAGCACAGATACGCAGTATTTT. Protein sequence: CASSQTSGSTDTQYF.

This clonotype has ten or more counts. For the CDR3, the DNA is TGTGCCAGCAGCGGCAGAAAGGATTGGGCTTTCTTT. Translating gives CASSGRKDWAFF. The V and J genes are TRBV2 and TRBJ1-1; D is uncertain. Germline V gene sequence: CDR1 SNHLY, CDR2 FYNNEI. The V and J ends lost 6 bases and 11 bases respectively, with 16 bases between them. The CDR3 covers 12 residues.

V and J are TRBV6-2 or TRBV6-3 and TRBJ2-1, with 14 bases aligning to TRBD2. The CDR3 has 15 amino acids. J gave up 15 bases and V 5 bases, and 12 bases lay outside the gene matches. Germline V gene lookup returns CDR1 MNHEY and CDR2 SVGEGT. The CDR3 nucleotides read TGTGCCAGCAGTCCCGCCGGGACTAGCGGGGGCCGGACGTTCTTC. It encodes CASSPAGTSGGRTFF.

This clonotype was counted ten times or more. The rearrangement joins TRBV27 to TRBJ2-7; 7 nucleotides line up with TRBD1. CDR3 length equals 13 residues. The V segment lost 5 bases and the J segment 4 bases; nucleotides outside the gene matches: 5. CDR1 and CDR2 (germline): MNHEY, SMNVEV (reference sequence). The CDR3 is CASSHPQGYEQYF. The CDR3 coding sequence is TGTGCCAGCAGTCACCCACAGGGGTACGAGCAGTACTTC.

This clonotype was counted a few times. The rearrangement joins TRBV5-4 to TRBJ2-1; D unresolved. Germline lookup yields CDR1 SGHNT and CDR2 YYREEE (reference sequence). This CDR3 has 15 residues. V was shortened by 0 bases and J by 0 bases, with 7 bases between the two germline ends. The CDR3 protein is CASSLAEYSYNEQFF. The DNA of the CDR3 is TGTGCCAGCAGCTTGGCAGAATACTCCTACAATGAGCAGTTCTTC.

This clonotype was seen many times. V is TRBV27 and J is TRBJ1-4; 9 bases agree with TRBD1. Germline CDR1 is MNHEY and CDR2 is SMNVEV (reference sequence). This CDR3 has 15 amino acids. After removal of 2 bases from V and 8 bases from J, the junction contained 6 bases not matched to a gene. This CDR3 is CASSLTGGRLEKLFF. The CDR3 DNA reads as TGTGCCAGCAGTTTAACAGGGGGCAGGTTGGAAAAACTGTTTTTT.

The table lists this clonotype with a few counts. V and J are TRBV19 and TRBJ2-5; 12 bases are a match to TRBD2. Looked up from germline, CDR1 is LNHDA and CDR2 is SQIVND (reference sequence). The CDR3 is 16 amino acids. With V trimmed by 5 bases and J by 0 bases, 4 bases remained unmatched. Here the CDR3 reads CASSGRLAGDQETQYF. The CDR3 nucleotides read TGTGCCAGTAGTGGCAGACTAGCGGGGGACCAAGAGACCCAGTACTTC.

This clonotype was detected many times. The rearrangement uses TRBV5-1 and TRBJ2-3, with TRBD1 as a possible D gene (8 bases). V was pared by 5 bases and J by 1 base, with 11 bases between. This CDR3 is built from 14 residues. Germline loops: CDR1 SGHRS, CDR2 YFSETQ. CDR3 sequence: CASRAGQGTDTQYF. In DNA form, the CDR3 reads TGCGCCAGCAGAGCGGGACAGGGCACAGATACGCAGTATTTT.

This sequence joins TRBV5-5 and TRBJ1-2, with 7 bases that match TRBD1. Germline V gene sequence: CDR1 SGHKS, CDR2 YYEKEE (reference sequence). J gave up 8 bases and V 4 bases, and 8 bases lay outside the gene matches. CDR3 size: 13 residues. The CDR3 is CASSRGTDRGYTF. The CDR3 DNA reads as TGTGCCAGCAGCCGAGGGACAGACCGCGGCTACACCTTC.

This clonotype has only a few counts. The chain employs TRBV6-6 and TRBJ1-5, with TRBD1 as a possible D gene (5 bases). CDR3 size: 14 residues. The V end was cut by 7 bases, the J end by 9 bases, with 19 bases between. In germline, CDR1 is MNHNY, CDR2 SVGAGI (reference sequence). CDR3 sequence (DNA): TGTGCCAGCATTACCGGGACCGCTTCTTGGCCCCAGCATTTT. It encodes CASITGTASWPQHF.

This clonotype appeared many times. The chain links TRBV18 to TRBJ1-3; D remains ambiguous. Trimming cost V 2 bases and J 0 bases, with 11 bases left between them. Germline loops: CDR1 KGHSH, CDR2 LQKENI. The CDR3 loop spans 16 amino acids. The CDR3 DNA sequence: TGTGCCAGCTCACCATCCCCTAACTTCTCTGGAAACACCATATATTTT. Amino acid sequence: CASSPSPNFSGNTIYF.

V and J are TRBV5-1 and TRBJ2-7, with D uncertain. The CDR3 has 14 amino acids. V lost 0 bases, J lost 0 bases, and 7 bases lay in between. Germline V gene data show CDR1 as SGHRS and CDR2 as YFSETQ. The CDR3 loop is CASSLEGYSYEQYF. CDR3 sequence (DNA): TGCGCCAGCAGCTTGGAAGGGTACTCCTACGAGCAGTACTTC.

The chain combines TRBV29-1 with TRBJ2-7; D is ambiguous. The CDR3 has 11 amino acids. Trimming took off 2 bases at V and 4 bases at J, with 6 bases between the two ends. From germline, CDR1 is SQVTM and CDR2 ANQGSEA. CDR3 nucleotides: TGCAGCGTTGAAATCAGTTACGAGCAGTACTTC. It specifies CSVEISYEQYF.

The gene calls are TRBV9 and TRBJ1-3; the D gene is possibly TRBD1 (5 bases). Trimming took 2 bases from V and 6 from J, leaving 15 bases between them. The CDR3 sequence is 15 residues long. Germline V gene sequence: CDR1 SGDLS, CDR2 YYNGEE. Here the CDR3 DNA reads TGTGCCAGCAGCGTGGCCGGGGCCGAGGCAAACACCATATATTTT. This translates into CASSVAGAEANTIYF.

V is TRBV3-1 and J is TRBJ1-6; 8 bases are shared with TRBD1. V lost 4 bases, J lost 10 bases, and 6 bases stayed unmatched. The CDR3 is made up of 14 amino acids. Germline CDR1 LGHDT, CDR2 YNNKEL (reference sequence). The CDR3 nucleotides are TGTGCCAGCAGCCCCGCGACAGGGGTATCACCCCTCCACTTT. This encodes CASSPATGVSPLHF.

This clonotype has at least ten counts. The chain couples TRBV4-3 to TRBJ1-1; D call uncertain. Per the germline V gene, CDR1 is LGHNA and CDR2 is YSLEER. The CDR3 runs 13 residues. The ends were cut back, 6 bases at V and 4 bases at J, with 12 bases in the middle. The DNA for the CDR3 is TGCGCCAGCAGACTCAACGCAGGCACTGAAGCTTTCTTT. This translates into CASRLNAGTEAFF.

This clonotype was detected only a few times. This chain connects TRBV6-6 to TRBJ2-5, with D perhaps assigned TRBD1 or TRBD2 (5 bases each). V was clipped by 2 bases and J by 4 bases, with 8 bases between them. Germline assignment: CDR1 MNHNY and CDR2 SVGAGI (reference sequence). CDR3 length equals 13 residues. The chain's CDR3 is CASSYRGVETQYF. The CDR3 DNA follows: TGTGCCAGCAGTTACCGAGGGGTAGAGACCCAGTACTTC.

This clonotype has ten or more counts. The chain recombines TRBV29-1 with TRBJ1-1; TRBD1 matches at 10 bases. V trimming: 0 bases; J trimming: 0 bases; junction bases outside the gene matches: 4. The V gene's germline CDR1 is SQVTM and CDR2 ANQGSEA. There are 16 residues in the CDR3. CDR3 DNA: TGCAGCGTTGAAGAGGACAGGGGGTTCATGAACACTGAAGCTTTCTTT. Translating gives CSVEEDRGFMNTEAFF.

This clonotype was detected many times. DNA for the CDR3: TGTGCCAGCTCACCTGAGGGACACGCTTATGGCTACACCTTC. It yields the protein CASSPEGHAYGYTF. The chain has TRBV18 and TRBJ1-2; possible D gene TRBD1, 6 bases. The V end lost 3 bases, the J end lost 5 bases, and 13 bases lay between the germline ends. Germline CDR1 reads KGHSH; CDR2 reads LQKENI. This CDR3 is built from 14 residues.

This clonotype was detected only a few times. The rearrangement joins TRBV7-2 to TRBJ2-7; the D is unclear. The CDR3 has 13 residues. V shed 5 bases and J shed 0 bases, with 8 bases lying between them. Germline assignment: CDR1 SGHTA and CDR2 FQGNSA. CDR3 sequence reads: CASSPRHSYEQYF. CDR3 nucleotide sequence: TGTGCCAGCAGCCCCCGACACTCCTACGAGCAGTACTTC.

The gene calls are TRBV6-9 and TRBJ2-3; D may be TRBD1 (6 bases). Trimming left V 6 bases short and J 0 bases short, with 22 bases between. This CDR3 region has 18 residues. The germline gives CDR1 MNHGY, CDR2 SVAAGI. CDR3 nucleotide sequence: TGTGCCAGCAGGCCCACCCCGCGACAGGTCCGAAGCACAGATACGCAGTATTTT. Translated: CASRPTPRQVRSTDTQYF.

In its sample, this clonotype was seen a few times. CDR3 nucleotides: TGTGCCAGCGGTGGGCAGTGGACTAGCGGGGGGGCCGTTTATGATACGCAGTATTTT. Encoded protein: CASGGQWTSGGAVYDTQYF. The chain links TRBV7-9 to TRBJ2-3; 15 nucleotides match TRBD2. Germline values: CDR1 SEHNR, CDR2 FQNEAQ (reference sequence). The CDR3 length is 19 residues. The ends lost 8 bases at V and 6 bases at J; junction bases unmatched: 18.